This TCR beta chain was identified during a study of T cell responses to AZD1222 COVID-19 vaccine. The CDR3 is made up of 13 amino acids. Trimming stripped 5 bases from V and 2 bases from J, with 9 bases between. Per germline, CDR1 SGHTA and CDR2 FQGNSA. As concerns this clone: The target antigen is unknown.

General study findings and limits: Baseline antibody screening turned up just a handful of seropositive AZD1222 recipients.

TCRdb's table, derived via immunoSEQ multiplex PCR, lists solely in-frame clones and lacks some. In the table there are about 100,000 clones, around 86% of which are singletons. The receptor's source is an adult who received the MenACWY meningococcal vaccine as a control. The rearrangement uses TRBV7-2 and TRBJ2-5; tentative D call: TRBD2 (5 bases). This specimen was peripheral blood, taken 28 days after the second dose of the MenACWY control vaccine. The CDR3 region has the DNA TGTGCCAGCAGCGTCCCGGGGCAAGAGACCCAGTACTTC. Translated, it gives CASSVPGQETQYF.